The 19 T cell receptor beta chains reported below all come from one sample, sequenced in a study of T cells after yellow fever vaccination. One entry per CDR3 protein results from TCRdb running MiXCR on the 5' RACE reads. The sample holds approximately 250,000 distinct CDR3 sequences; roughly 6.8% are singletons and the top ten take about 0.95%. The sequenced sample was CD4+ T cells sorted from PBMCs, obtained on the day of the yellow fever booster vaccination. These receptor sequences come from a man aged 30 to 45 who received the YFV17D yellow fever vaccine.

The J gene is TRBJ2-1, the V gene TRBV20-1; unclear D gene. Germline values: CDR1 DFQATT, CDR2 SNEGSKA (reference sequence). V was trimmed by 4 bases and J by 3 bases, leaving 7 bases between them. This CDR3 contains 12 residues. The CDR3 loop is CSAIRNYNEQFF. For the CDR3, the DNA is TGCAGTGCTATTCGGAACTACAATGAGCAGTTCTTC.

This clonotype was detected many times. Here the CDR3 reads CASRERAGGTDTQYF. CDR3 DNA: TGTGCCAGCAGAGAAAGAGCGGGGGGCACAGATACGCAGTATTTT. This rearrangement joins TRBV6-1 to TRBJ2-3, with TRBD2 identical over 8 bases. The CDR3 consists of 15 residues. Germline values: CDR1 MNHNS, CDR2 SASEGT. With V trimmed by 6 bases and J by 1 base, 6 bases remained unmatched.

This clonotype was observed a few times. The gene calls are TRBV6-1 and TRBJ2-2; 14 positions agree with TRBD2. J gave up 4 bases and V 7 bases, and 5 bases lay outside the gene matches. This CDR3 region has 16 residues. Germline V CDR1 and CDR2: MNHNS, SASEGT. The CDR3 DNA is TGTGCCAGCATAGGACTAGCGGGAGGTATCACCGGGGAGCTGTTTTTT. This codes for CASIGLAGGITGELFF.

This clonotype was detected only a few times. The rearrangement links TRBV15 to TRBJ2-3, with TRBD2 matching 7 bases. V trimming: 8 bases; J trimming: 5 bases; junction bases outside the gene matches: 10. The CDR3 runs to 14 residues. The germline gives CDR1 LNHNV, CDR2 YYDKDF (reference sequence). The CDR3 here is CATHRFGGRDTQYF. Here the CDR3 DNA reads TGTGCCACCCACCGGTTTGGCGGGAGAGATACGCAGTATTTT. The variable domain in full, completed from reference TRBV15 and TRBJ2-3, reads DAMVIQNPRYQVTQFGKPVTLSCSQTLNHNVMYWYQQKSSQAPKLLFHYYDKDFNNEADTPDNFQSRRPNTSFCFLDIRSPGLGDTAMYLCATHRFGGRDTQYFGPGTRLTVL.

This clonotype turned up a few times. The chain joins TRBV20-1 to TRBJ2-3; TRBD1 matches 9 bases. The germline V gene encodes CDR1 DFQATT and CDR2 SNEGSKA (reference sequence). This CDR3 contains 15 residues. Trimming removed 6 bases from V and 2 bases from J; junction bases left unmatched: 9. The CDR3 sequence is CSALTGTGYTDTQYF. Written as DNA, the CDR3 is TGCAGTGCCCTCACCGGGACAGGGTACACAGATACGCAGTATTTT.

This chain uses TRBV15 with TRBJ1-1, with D unclear. With 0 bases removed from V and 2 bases from J, the gap between germline ends came to 10 bases. Germline CDR1 reads LNHNV; CDR2 reads YYDKDF (reference sequence). The CDR3 covers 15 residues. The CDR3 DNA is TGTGCCACCAGCAGAGAGCTCGGAGGTAACACTGAAGCTTTCTTT. The encoded protein is CATSRELGGNTEAFF.

This clonotype was counted ten times or more. The V gene is TRBV18, the J gene TRBJ2-3; either TRBD1 or TRBD2 may supply D (5 bases each). With 4 bases removed from V and 0 bases from J, the gap between germline ends came to 11 bases. Looked up from germline, CDR1 is KGHSH and CDR2 is LQKENI. The CDR3 runs 15 residues. CDR3 sequence: CASSLRDASTDTQYF. In nucleotides, the CDR3 is TGTGCCAGCTCACTGAGGGACGCTAGCACAGATACGCAGTATTTT. The full variable domain, with the rest looked up from reference TRBV18 and TRBJ2-3, is NAGVMQNPRHLVRRRGQEARLRCSPMKGHSHVYWYRQLPEEGLKFMVYLQKENIIDESGMPKERFSAEFPKEGPSILRIQQVVRGDSAAYFCASSLRDASTDTQYFGPGTRLTVL.

This clonotype was detected many times. This chain joins TRBV6-5 and TRBJ1-6; no clear D gene. This CDR3 is built from 18 residues. The ends were cut back, 3 bases at V and 5 bases at J, with 20 bases in the middle. CDR1 is MNHEY and CDR2 is SVGAGI in the germline V gene. In nucleotides, the CDR3 is TGTGCCAGCAGTTATCAGCTCGGGGAAGACTACCATAATTCACCCCTCCACTTT. Translating gives CASSYQLGEDYHNSPLHF.

The sample holds a few counts of this clonotype. The V gene is TRBV29-1, the J gene TRBJ2-5; no reliable D call. V lost 3 bases, J lost 5 bases, and 13 bases lay in between. This CDR3 comprises 13 residues. Per germline, CDR1 SQVTM and CDR2 ANQGSEA. CDR3 sequence: CSVDALSTETQYF. The CDR3 region has the DNA TGCAGCGTTGATGCACTGTCGACGGAGACCCAGTACTTC.

The table lists this clonotype with a few counts. V is TRBV6-2 or TRBV6-3 and J is TRBJ2-1, with D perhaps matching TRBD1 or TRBD2 (6 bases each). The CDR3 has 16 amino acids. From germline, CDR1 is MNHEY and CDR2 SVGEGT. V was pared by 5 bases and J by 12 bases, with 26 bases between. The CDR3 protein is CASSPRWGDTVLGQFF. The DNA of the CDR3 is TGTGCCAGCAGTCCCCGGTGGGGGGACACGGTCCTCGGGCAGTTCTTC.

This clonotype has a count of ten or more. The V and J genes are TRBV7-2 and TRBJ2-3, with TRBD2 matching over 7 bases. The CDR3 sequence is 14 residues long. CDR1 and CDR2 from the germline V gene are SGHTA and FQGNSA. V was clipped by 4 bases and J by 2 bases; unmatched bases: 3. The CDR3: CASSSQRDTDTQYF. CDR3 in DNA: TGTGCCAGCAGCTCCCAGCGGGACACAGATACGCAGTATTTT.

This clonotype has a count of ten or more. The CDR3 DNA follows: TGTGCCAGCAGCGAACAGGGGGCCCGAGAGACCCAGTACTTC. Translation: CASSEQGARETQYF. The rearrangement joins TRBV27 to TRBJ2-5, with 9 bases that match TRBD1. The germline CDR1 and CDR2 sequences are MNHEY and SMNVEV (reference sequence). The CDR3 covers 14 residues. The J segment lost 4 bases and the V segment lost 6 bases, leaving 6 bases of the junction unmatched.

This clonotype came up a few times. The chain joins TRBV20-1 to TRBJ2-5, with unresolved D. Trimming removed 0 bases at V and 3 bases at J, with 14 bases between. Germline CDR1 is DFQATT and CDR2 is SNEGSKA (reference sequence). This CDR3 comprises 15 residues. The CDR3 DNA is TGCAGTGCTAGAGATCTCCAGCTTACCGAAGAGACCCAGTACTTC. Its translation: CSARDLQLTEETQYF.

This clonotype was seen ten or more times. V is TRBV6-5 and J is TRBJ2-7; 10 bases match TRBD1. Per the germline V gene, CDR1 is MNHEY and CDR2 is SVGAGI. The CDR3 has 14 amino acids. Trimming cost V 4 bases and J 3 bases; bases outside gene matches: 3. In nucleotides, the CDR3 is TGTGCCAGCAGTTTCCGGGACAGGGGCTACGAGCAGTACTTC. Translation gives CASSFRDRGYEQYF.

The chain recombines TRBV7-8 with TRBJ2-1; TRBD2 matches at 9 bases. V shed 1 base and J 6 bases; nucleotides not matched to a gene: 4. CDR3 length: 15 residues. Germline V lookup: CDR1 SGHVS, CDR2 FQNEAQ. The CDR3 loop is CASSLVGGRANEQFF. The CDR3 DNA reads as TGTGCCAGCAGCTTAGTGGGCGGGAGGGCCAATGAGCAGTTCTTC. The variable domain in full, with the rest retrieved from reference TRBV7-8 and TRBJ2-1, is GAGVSQSPRYKVAKRGQDVALRCDPISGHVSLFWYQQALGQGPEFLTYFQNEAQLDKSGLPSDRFFAERPEGSVSTLKIQRTQQEDSAVYLCASSLVGGRANEQFFGPGTRLTVL.

This clonotype has a count of ten or more. J is TRBJ2-7 and V is TRBV28; D unresolved. V was clipped by 2 bases and J by 9 bases, with 20 bases between them. There are 15 residues in the CDR3. Germline CDR1 and CDR2: MDHEN and SYDVKM. In nucleotides, the CDR3 is TGTGCCAGCAGTTTACTATTAGGGTCAACTTCCCGGCAGTACTTC. Amino acid sequence: CASSLLLGSTSRQYF.

V gene TRBV7-6 combines with J gene TRBJ2-7; tentative D call: TRBD2 (6 bases). The CDR3 totals 15 residues. V was pared by 6 bases and J by 4 bases, with 19 bases between. Germline CDR1 SGHVS, CDR2 FNYEAQ. The DNA for the CDR3 is TGTGCCAGCAGTTACTCGGTAGGAGGGTGGTACGAGCAGTACTTC. It specifies CASSYSVGGWYEQYF.

The chain combines TRBV7-8 with TRBJ1-1, with a weak D call TRBD1 (5 bases). Germline V CDR1 and CDR2: SGHVS, FQNEAQ. The germline V and J ends were trimmed by 3 bases and 2 bases, with 16 bases remaining between them. The CDR3 is made up of 16 amino acids. The CDR3 coding sequence is TGTGCCAGCAGCTTTTACCGGGACCCCACTAACACTGAAGCTTTCTTT. This gives the protein CASSFYRDPTNTEAFF.

This clonotype came up a few times. The V call is TRBV13, the J call TRBJ1-1; D is perhaps TRBD1 (6 bases). The CDR3 spans 15 residues. V lost 5 bases and J lost 1, with 14 bases in between. Germline V lookup: CDR1 PRHDT, CDR2 FYEKMQ (reference sequence). Here the CDR3 reads CASSLGGRENTEAFF. The CDR3 DNA is TGTGCCAGCAGCCTGGGGGGCAGGGAGAACACTGAAGCTTTCTTT.